Shown below are 6 T cell receptor beta chains from a single sample sequenced in a study of blood T cell repertoires in COVID-19 (dated by TCRdb to 2018 to 2021). The library relied on the immunoSEQ multiplex PCR assay. In TCRdb, the immuneACCESS table is reduced to in-frame sequences with V and J assigned. These tables do not hold every clone; where another copy was compared, an unresolved V gene accounts for under half, and the others remain unexplained. This sample comprises about 130,000 clones, approximately 83% of them detected only once. The ten most abundant clones make up around 6.3% of the sample. The sequenced material came from peripheral blood. The receptors shown here come from a man older than 75 with active or convalescent COVID-19.

J is TRBJ2-3 and V is TRBV20-1; TRBD2 matches at 12 bases. CDR1 DFQATT and CDR2 SNEGSKA come from the germline V gene (reference sequence). V dropped 3 bases and J dropped 1; count of bases not matched to a gene: 11. This CDR3 is 18 amino acids long. CDR3 sequence: CSASSQLAGGVGTDTQYF. CDR3 nucleotides: TGCAGTGCTAGTAGCCAACTAGCGGGGGGTGTAGGCACAGATACGCAGTATTTT.

This chain joins TRBV9 and TRBJ2-1, with TRBD2 matching over 9 bases. The V segment lost 5 bases and the J segment 5 bases; nucleotides outside the gene matches: 8. The CDR3 has 15 residues. Germline CDR1 reads SGDLS; CDR2 reads YYNGEE. Here the CDR3 DNA reads TGTGCCAGCAGGGATATGGCTAGCGGGAACAATGAGCAGTTCTTC. It specifies CASRDMASGNNEQFF. Full variable domain (missing parts from reference TRBV9 and TRBJ2-1): DSGVTQTPKHLITATGQRVTLRCSPRSGDLSVYWYQQSLDQGLQFLIQYYNGEERAKGNILERFSAQQFPDLHSELNLSSLELGDSALYFCASRDMASGNNEQFFGPGTRLTVL.

The rearrangement links TRBV5-1 to TRBJ2-3; possibly TRBD1 for D (5 bases). Germline CDR1 reads SGHRS; CDR2 reads YFSETQ. The CDR3 spans 14 residues. The V end was cut by 2 bases, the J end by 1 base, with 8 bases between. CDR3 sequence reads: CASSFTGGTDTQYF. The CDR3 region has the DNA TGCGCCAGCAGCTTCACAGGAGGCACAGATACGCAGTATTTT.

The chain recombines TRBV19 with TRBJ2-2; possible D gene TRBD1, 5 bases. Germline CDR1 LNHDA, CDR2 SQIVND (reference sequence). This CDR3 contains 16 residues. V was clipped by 3 bases and J by 4 bases, with 15 bases between them. Here the CDR3 DNA reads TGTGCCAGTAGTATGGGGAAGGGGCGCACCACCGGGGAGCTGTTTTTT. Protein sequence: CASSMGKGRTTGELFF.

Only a few counts were recorded for this clone. The V gene is TRBV7-8, the J gene TRBJ2-7; 15 bases are a match to TRBD2. The V gene's germline CDR1 is SGHVS and CDR2 FQNEAQ. This CDR3 has 16 residues. V shed 1 base, J shed 3 bases, and the junction held 1 base outside the gene matches. Here the CDR3 DNA reads TGTGCCAGCAGCTTAGTGGGACTAGCGGGAGGCTACGAGCAGTACTTC. Translated: CASSLVGLAGGYEQYF.

The gene calls are TRBV2 and TRBJ1-1; 7 bases map to TRBD1. The CDR3 length is 14 residues. Germline V gene sequence: CDR1 SNHLY, CDR2 FYNNEI. V lost 10 bases, J lost 4 bases, and 12 bases stayed unmatched. The CDR3 sequence is CATTSRQGGTEAFF. CDR3 sequence (DNA): TGTGCCACCACTTCAAGACAGGGAGGCACTGAAGCTTTCTTT.